This T cell receptor beta chain comes out of a study of radiotherapy plus CTLA-4 blockade in lung cancer. Chemo-refractory metastatic non-small-cell lung cancer patients were treated with focal radiation plus CTLA-4 blockade with ipilimumab. Assay used: immunoSEQ multiplex PCR; TCRdb lists only in-frame clones, some missing. The sample contains about 60,000 clones, more than 60% of which appear only once. Trimming took off 8 bases at V and 1 base at J, with 14 bases between the two ends. The CDR3 is 14 residues long. Germline values: CDR1 SNHLY, CDR2 FYNNEI. The rearrangement links TRBV2 to TRBJ2-5, with D uncertain. This TCR came from a human donor with non-small cell lung cancer who had a partial response to radiotherapy plus ipilimumab. This material consisted of peripheral blood, taken from a patient treated with radiotherapy plus ipilimumab. The CDR3 nucleotides are TGTGCCAGCTTAAAAGGAGAAGTCCAAGAGACCCAGTACTTC. It yields the protein CASLKGEVQETQYF.